The TCR beta chain under discussion was sequenced for a study of blood T cell repertoires in COVID-19. Study background: Some COVID-19 samples were acute and others convalescent; all came from the United States, Italy and Spain. Nucleic acid was either cDNA or gDNA, and it came from T cells, B-cell-depleted T cells, or PBMCs.

Per the original data handling: Estimation of nucleated cell counts relied on the amplification of reference gene primers. TCRdb keeps only in-frame clones here, not all; method: immunoSEQ multiplex PCR. The V and J calls and the clone size are those of that table, but D and trimming were determined from the DNA. Of about 160,000 clones in the sample, roughly 84% were seen once. This CDR3 spans 16 amino acids. V was cut by 6 bases and J by 0 bases, with 14 bases left in between. Germline V gene lookup returns CDR1 WNHNN and CDR2 SYGVQD (reference sequence). This sequence joins TRBV10-1 and TRBJ2-2, with D possibly matching TRBD1 (6 bases). The sample consisted of peripheral blood. The source is a woman older than 75 with active or convalescent COVID-19. The CDR3 coding sequence is TGCGCCAGCAGCGACCCCAGGGGCCCGAACACCGGGGAGCTGTTTTTT. Residues: CASSDPRGPNTGELFF.